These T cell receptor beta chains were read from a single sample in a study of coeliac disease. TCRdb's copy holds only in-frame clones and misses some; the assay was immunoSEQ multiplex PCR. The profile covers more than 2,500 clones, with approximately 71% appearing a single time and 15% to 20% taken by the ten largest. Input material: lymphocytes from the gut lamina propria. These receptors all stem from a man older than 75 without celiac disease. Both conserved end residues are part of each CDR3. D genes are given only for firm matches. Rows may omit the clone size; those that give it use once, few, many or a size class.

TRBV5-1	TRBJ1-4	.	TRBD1	TGCGCCAGCAGGCCAGGGACAGATTTCGAAAAACTGTTTTTT	CASRPGTDFEKLFF
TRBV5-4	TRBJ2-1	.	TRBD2	TGTGCCAGCAGCTTGGAAGCGGGAGGGTACAATGAGCAGTTCTTC	CASSLEAGGYNEQFF
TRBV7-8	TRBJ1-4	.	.	TGTGCCAGCAGCTTAGCGTGGGGGCGCGGTGAAAAACTGTTTTTT	CASSLAWGRGEKLFF
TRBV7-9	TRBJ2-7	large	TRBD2	TGTGCCAGCAGCGATAGCGGGAGCCACGAGCAGTACTTC	CASSDSGSHEQYF
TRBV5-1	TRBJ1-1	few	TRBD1	TGCGCCAGCAGCATACAGGGGGTGAACACTGAAGCTTTCTTT	CASSIQGVNTEAFF
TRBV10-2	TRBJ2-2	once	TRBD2	TGCGCCAGCACGTCGGGAGGTGACACCGGGGAGCTGTTTTTT	CASTSGGDTGELFF
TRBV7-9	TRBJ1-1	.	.	TGTGCCAGCAGCTTACCGGGGTCGGGTATGAACACTGAAGCTTTCTTT	CASSLPGSGMNTEAFF
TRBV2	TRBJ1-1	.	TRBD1	TGTGCCAGCAGGACTGACAGGGGTAGCACTGAAGCTTTCTTT	CASRTDRGSTEAFF
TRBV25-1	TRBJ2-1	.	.	TGTGCCTGCGGGGGCTATGAGCAGTTCTTC	CACGGYEQFF
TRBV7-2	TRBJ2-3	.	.	TGTGCCAGCAGCTTACAGGTAGCGGGCACAGATACGCAGTATTTT	CASSLQVAGTDTQYF
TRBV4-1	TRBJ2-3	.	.	TGCGCCAGCAGCTTACAGGACACCGCGGCAGATACGCAGTATTTT	CASSLQDTAADTQYF
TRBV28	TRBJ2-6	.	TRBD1	TGTGCCAGCAGTGCAGGGGGTCGCTCTGGGGCCAACGTCCTGACTTTC	CASSAGGRSGANVLTF